Listed below are T cell receptor beta chains from one sample, sequenced in a study of immune characterization of retroperitoneal liposarcoma. TCRdb fed the PCR reads into MiXCR, producing one record per CDR3 protein. Among 2,000 to 3,000 distinct CDR3 sequences, just under 50% were seen once, and the ten largest hold roughly 50%. The sequenced sample was tumor tissue. Source of these receptors: a female donor with retroperitoneal liposarcoma. CDR3s include the opening cysteine and the closing phenylalanine or tryptophan. The order of the fields is J gene, D gene, clone size, V gene, CDR3 DNA, CDR3 protein. D genes are given only for firm matches. For some rows the clone size is stated as once, few or many, or as a class when expanded; others skip it.

J: TRBJ2-7
D: TRBD1
size: few
V: TRBV6-1
DNA: TGTGCCAGCAGCTCTCGGGGGACAGGGGTCTACGAGCAGTACTTC
CDR3: CASSSRGTGVYEQYF

J: TRBJ2-7
D: .
size: few
V: TRBV6-1
DNA: TGTGCCAGCAGCCGAGGGTCCACCCAGCGGTCGTCTACTCGCCCCGAGCAGTACTTC
CDR3: CASSRGSTQRSSTRPEQYF

J: TRBJ2-1
D: TRBD2
size: .
V: TRBV7-7
DNA: TGTGCTAGCAGCGACCTGGGGACTAGCGGGAGCGATGAGCAGTTCTTC
CDR3: CASSDLGTSGSDEQFF

J: TRBJ1-6
D: TRBD1
size: .
V: TRBV27
DNA: TGTGCCAGCAGTTTAACCCTCGGGACAGGGGGCATCCCCCTCCACTTT
CDR3: CASSLTLGTGGIPLHF

J: TRBJ2-5
D: TRBD2
size: few
V: TRBV7-2
DNA: TGTGCCAGCAGCTTAGAGCCCATAGCGGGAGATTTTGGGACCCAGTACTTC
CDR3: CASSLEPIAGDFGTQYF

J: TRBJ2-1
D: TRBD2
size: few
V: TRBV6-5
DNA: TGTGCCAGCAGTAAGACTAGCGGGATCGTCAATGAGCAGTTCTTC
CDR3: CASSKTSGIVNEQFF

J: TRBJ1-5
D: .
size: medium-sized
V: TRBV6-1
DNA: TGTGCCACATCCCGAGGCTTCAATCAGCCCCAGCATTTT
CDR3: CATSRGFNQPQHF

J: TRBJ2-5
D: TRBD1
size: few
V: TRBV12-3/TRBV12-4
DNA: TGTGCCAGCAGGGTGGACAGGGGGATCGTGGAGACCCAGTACTTC
CDR3: CASRVDRGIVETQYF

J: TRBJ2-7
D: TRBD2
size: .
V: TRBV6-1
DNA: TGTGCCAGCAGACGGACTAGCGAAAACTACGAGCAGTACTTC
CDR3: CASRRTSENYEQYF

J: TRBJ2-3
D: TRBD2
size: .
V: TRBV6-6
DNA: TGTGCCAGCAGTGCTTTTGGTTGGACTAGCGGGAGAGGTGGAGATACGCAGTATTTT
CDR3: CASSAFGWTSGRGGDTQYF

J: TRBJ2-2
D: .
size: hyperexpanded
V: TRBV27
DNA: TGTGCCAGCAGCTCCCGGTCGGTGGTGGGGGACGACGGGGAGCTGTTTTTT
CDR3: CASSSRSVVGDDGELFF

J: TRBJ1-5
D: .
size: .
V: TRBV25-1
DNA: TGTGCCAGCAGTGAAGGGGGGGGGGCCCGGAATCAGCCCCAGCATTTT
CDR3: CASSEGGGARNQPQHF

J: TRBJ1-1
D: .
size: .
V: TRBV7-2
DNA: TGTGCCAGCAGCTTAGTTCAGGGGAGGTATGCTGAAGCTTTCTTT
CDR3: CASSLVQGRYAEAFF

J: TRBJ2-3
D: .
size: .
V: TRBV6-1
DNA: TGTGCCATCTGGGGAGATACGCAGTATTTT
CDR3: CAIWGDTQYF

J: TRBJ2-7
D: .
size: .
V: TRBV6-1
DNA: TGTGCCAGCAGCCTGGGGGTCGGGACTGGTGAGCAGTACTTC
CDR3: CASSLGVGTGEQYF

J: TRBJ2-1
D: TRBD2
size: few
V: TRBV7-8
DNA: TGTGCCAGCAGCGTAGCGGGAGAGAGCAATGAGCAGTTCTTC
CDR3: CASSVAGESNEQFF

J: TRBJ1-1
D: TRBD1
size: .
V: TRBV6-8
DNA: TGTGCCAGCAGGACAGGGGTGAACACTGAAGCTTTCTTT
CDR3: CASRTGVNTEAFF

J: TRBJ2-5
D: .
size: .
V: TRBV6-1
DNA: TGTGCCAGCAGTGAAGGAAGGGAAGAGACCCAGTACTTC
CDR3: CASSEGREETQYF

J: TRBJ2-7
D: TRBD2
size: .
V: TRBV6-1
DNA: TGTGCCAGCAGTCCCCTGGAGGGGCTAGCGGCCTACGAGCAGTACTTC
CDR3: CASSPLEGLAAYEQYF

J: TRBJ2-7
D: TRBD2
size: few
V: TRBV7-8
DNA: TGTGCCAGCAGCCTACCCCGACTAGCGGGAGCGAACTACGAGCAGTACTTC
CDR3: CASSLPRLAGANYEQYF

J: TRBJ2-1
D: .
size: .
V: TRBV12-3/TRBV12-4
DNA: TGTGCCAGCAGTTTAGCGCTGGTGGGGAATGAGCAGTTCTTC
CDR3: CASSLALVGNEQFF

J: TRBJ2-3
D: .
size: once
V: TRBV6-6
DNA: TGTGCCAGCAGTGCCAACCCATGGGTCGGAGATACGCAGTATTTT
CDR3: CASSANPWVGDTQYF

J: TRBJ2-2
D: .
size: .
V: TRBV6-9
DNA: TGTGCCAGCAGTTACCAGGAGACCGGGGAGCTGTTTTTT
CDR3: CASSYQETGELFF

J: TRBJ2-2
D: .
size: .
V: TRBV12-3/TRBV12-4
DNA: TGTGCCAGCAGTAGAGAACGGGGATTCGGGGACACCGGGGAGCTGTTTTTT
CDR3: CASSRERGFGDTGELFF

J: TRBJ1-5
D: .
size: .
V: TRBV5-3
DNA: TGTGCCAGAAGCTTGAACACGACCTTGTATCAGCCCCAGCATTTT
CDR3: CARSLNTTLYQPQHF

J: TRBJ2-1
D: TRBD2
size: few
V: TRBV6-1
DNA: TGTGCCAGCAGAGTGACTAGCGGGGGGTATAGCTCCTACAATGAGCAGTTCTTC
CDR3: CASRVTSGGYSSYNEQFF

J: TRBJ2-1
D: .
size: .
V: TRBV7-2
DNA: TGTGCCAGCAGCTCGTGGAACAATGAGCAGTTCTTC
CDR3: CASSSWNNEQFF

J: TRBJ2-1
D: .
size: .
V: TRBV6-1
DNA: TGTGCCAGCAGTGAAGCCGGTAGCAGAGACCTGGGCGATGAGCAGTTCTTC
CDR3: CASSEAGSRDLGDEQFF

J: TRBJ1-5
D: .
size: medium-sized
V: TRBV6-5
DNA: TGTGCCAGCAGTTACTCAGGGACGAGCAATCAGCCCCAGCATTTT
CDR3: CASSYSGTSNQPQHF

J: TRBJ2-1
D: TRBD2
size: .
V: TRBV7-2
DNA: TGTGCCAGCAGCTTAGACCGACTAGCGAATGAGCAGTTCTTC
CDR3: CASSLDRLANEQFF

J: TRBJ2-5
D: .
size: large
V: TRBV12-5
DNA: TGTGCTAGTGGTTTGGGAGGGGGGGAGACCCAGTACTTC
CDR3: CASGLGGGETQYF

J: TRBJ1-2
D: .
size: once
V: TRBV19
DNA: TGTGCCAGTAGGGAGCGGGGGCCAAGCCTTCGTCCTTCCTATGGCTACACCTTC
CDR3: CASRERGPSLRPSYGYTF

J: TRBJ2-7
D: .
size: .
V: TRBV12-3/TRBV12-4
DNA: TGTGCCAGCAGTTTAGAAGGGGGTTTCGAGCAGTACTTC
CDR3: CASSLEGGFEQYF

J: TRBJ2-4
D: .
size: .
V: TRBV11-3
DNA: TGTGCCAGCAGCCCGGTTTATTGCCCCTGGCTAGCCAAAAACATTCAGTACTTC
CDR3: CASSPVYCPWLAKNIQYF

J: TRBJ2-3
D: TRBD2
size: .
V: TRBV6-1
DNA: TGTGCCAGCAGATACGGGACTAGCGGGAGGTATTCTGGGGATACGCAGTATTTT
CDR3: CASRYGTSGRYSGDTQYF

J: TRBJ1-1
D: .
size: .
V: TRBV6-1
DNA: TGTGCCAGCGGGGGGGAAGCTTTCTTT
CDR3: CASGGEAFF

J: TRBJ2-3
D: TRBD2
size: .
V: TRBV6-1
DNA: TGTGCCAGCAGTATACTAGCGGGAGGGTCAGATACGCAGTATTTT
CDR3: CASSILAGGSDTQYF

J: TRBJ2-3
D: .
size: .
V: TRBV11-3
DNA: TGTGCCAGCAGCCTGGACAGTACCATCAGAGATACGCAGTATTTT
CDR3: CASSLDSTIRDTQYF

J: TRBJ2-1
D: TRBD2
size: .
V: TRBV6-1
DNA: TGTGCCAGCAGTGAACTAGCGGGCTCCTACAATGAGCAGTTCTTC
CDR3: CASSELAGSYNEQFF

J: TRBJ2-1
D: TRBD2
size: medium-sized
V: TRBV6-1
DNA: TGTGCCAGCAGCGGACTAGCGGGGCTCAATGAGCAGTTCTTC
CDR3: CASSGLAGLNEQFF

J: TRBJ1-2
D: .
size: .
V: TRBV6-1
DNA: TGTGCCAGCAGTTCGACAGGAGATAACTATGGCTACACCTTC
CDR3: CASSSTGDNYGYTF

J: TRBJ2-7
D: .
size: few
V: TRBV7-2
DNA: TGTGCCAGCAGCTTAGGATATTACGAGCAGTACTTC
CDR3: CASSLGYYEQYF

J: TRBJ2-1
D: .
size: .
V: TRBV10-1
DNA: TGCGCCAGCAGTGATCGGCGGAGTGGGAACAATGAGCAGTTCTTC
CDR3: CASSDRRSGNNEQFF

J: TRBJ2-1
D: TRBD1
size: large
V: TRBV7-6
DNA: TGTGCCAGCAGCTTAGGGACAGGGGTTGAGCAGTTCTTC
CDR3: CASSLGTGVEQFF

J: TRBJ2-3
D: .
size: .
V: TRBV12-3/TRBV12-4
DNA: TGTGCCAGCCGACCAAGGGGGTCTAAAGATACGCAGTATTTT
CDR3: CASRPRGSKDTQYF

J: TRBJ2-3
D: TRBD2
size: .
V: TRBV7-6
DNA: TGTGCCAGCAGCGCGAGCGGGAGTTGGGGCACAGATACGCAGTATTTT
CDR3: CASSASGSWGTDTQYF

J: TRBJ2-5
D: .
size: .
V: TRBV5-1
DNA: TGCGCCAGCAGCTTGGCGGGGTCCCTCCAAGAGACCCAGTACTTC
CDR3: CASSLAGSLQETQYF

J: TRBJ2-1
D: TRBD2
size: few
V: TRBV12-3/TRBV12-4
DNA: TGTGCCAGCAGTTTAGGGCCCCTAGCGGGAGTGTCCCCCAATGAGCAGTTCTTC
CDR3: CASSLGPLAGVSPNEQFF

J: TRBJ2-1
D: TRBD1
size: large
V: TRBV12-3/TRBV12-4
DNA: TGTGCCAGCAGTTACCGACAGGGTGGCTCCTACAATGAGCAGTTCTTC
CDR3: CASSYRQGGSYNEQFF

J: TRBJ2-5
D: TRBD2
size: few
V: TRBV7-8
DNA: TGTGCCAGCAGCGTAGCGGGAGAGAGCAATGAGCAGTACTTC
CDR3: CASSVAGESNEQYF

J: TRBJ2-2
D: .
size: medium-sized
V: TRBV6-1
DNA: TGTGCCAGCAGCCGCATGGGACTGACAGGGCTGTTGGGCACCGGGGAGCTGTTTTTT
CDR3: CASSRMGLTGLLGTGELFF

J: TRBJ2-1
D: .
size: .
V: TRBV7-2
DNA: TGTGCCAGCAGCTTCCACAATGAGCAGTTCTTC
CDR3: CASSFHNEQFF

J: TRBJ2-2
D: .
size: .
V: TRBV10-1
DNA: TGCGCCAGCAGTGAGCAAGGGAGTACCGGGGAGCTGTTTTTT
CDR3: CASSEQGSTGELFF